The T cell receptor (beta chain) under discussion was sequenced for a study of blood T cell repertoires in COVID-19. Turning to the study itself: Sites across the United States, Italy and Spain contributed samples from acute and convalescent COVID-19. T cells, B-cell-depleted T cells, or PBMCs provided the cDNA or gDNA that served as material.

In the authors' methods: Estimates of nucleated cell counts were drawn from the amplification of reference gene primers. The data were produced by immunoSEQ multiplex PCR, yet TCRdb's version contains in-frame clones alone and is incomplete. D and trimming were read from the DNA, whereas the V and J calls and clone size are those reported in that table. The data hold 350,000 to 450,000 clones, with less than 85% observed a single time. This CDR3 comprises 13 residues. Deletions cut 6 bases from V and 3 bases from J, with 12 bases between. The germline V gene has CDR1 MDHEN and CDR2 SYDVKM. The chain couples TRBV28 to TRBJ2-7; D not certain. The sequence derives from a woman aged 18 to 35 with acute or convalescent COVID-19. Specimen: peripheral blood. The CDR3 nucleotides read TGTGCCAGCAGCTCCTCGTCACTCTACGAGCAGTACTTC. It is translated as CASSSSSLYEQYF.